This T cell receptor beta chain derives from a study of cytomegalovirus exposure and HLA in healthy donors. Findings of the study overall: The study flagged about 150 TCR beta chains as cytomegalovirus-associated. Association of a missense DCLRE1C variant with TCR beta V- and J-gene trimming was reported in a later analysis. Sequencing probably produced one cluster of sequence variants that were highly shared.

The CDR3 extends over 14 amino acids. Germline values: CDR1 GTSNPN, CDR2 SVGIG (reference sequence). Trimming removed 5 bases at V and 4 bases at J, with 14 bases between. Comment on this clone: Antigen: not known.

Unrecorded immune exposure was likely among donors, who were nominally healthy when sampled. The PCR made use of 60 Vbeta and 13 Jbeta primers. Only in-frame clones appear in the TCRdb table, and some are missing; sequencing was by immunoSEQ multiplex PCR. The sample yields about 150,000 clones, more than 75% seen once. Sequencing input: PBMCs. The chain couples TRBV30 to TRBJ2-2, with a tentative D call TRBD1 (6 bases). The TCR sequence derives from a young man in good health and CMV-seronegative. This CDR3 reads CAWDRDTFTGELFF. In DNA, the CDR3 is TGTGCCTGGGACCGGGACACCTTCACCGGGGAGCTGTTTTTT.